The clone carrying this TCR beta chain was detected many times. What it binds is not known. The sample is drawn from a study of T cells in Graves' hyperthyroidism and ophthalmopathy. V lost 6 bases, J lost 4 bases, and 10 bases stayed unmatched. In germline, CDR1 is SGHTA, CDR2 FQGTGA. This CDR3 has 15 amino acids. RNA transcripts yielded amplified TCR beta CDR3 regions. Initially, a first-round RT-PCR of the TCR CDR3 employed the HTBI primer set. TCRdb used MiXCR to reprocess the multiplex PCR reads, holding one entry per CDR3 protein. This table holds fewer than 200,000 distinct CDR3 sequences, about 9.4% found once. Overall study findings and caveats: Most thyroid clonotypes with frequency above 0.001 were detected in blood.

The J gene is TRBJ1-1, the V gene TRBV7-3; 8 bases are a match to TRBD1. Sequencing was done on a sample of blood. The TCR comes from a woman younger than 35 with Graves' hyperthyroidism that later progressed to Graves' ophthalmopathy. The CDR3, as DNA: TGTGCCAGCAGGAGTACAGGGGGTCGCGGCACTGAAGCTTTCTTT. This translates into CASRSTGGRGTEAFF.